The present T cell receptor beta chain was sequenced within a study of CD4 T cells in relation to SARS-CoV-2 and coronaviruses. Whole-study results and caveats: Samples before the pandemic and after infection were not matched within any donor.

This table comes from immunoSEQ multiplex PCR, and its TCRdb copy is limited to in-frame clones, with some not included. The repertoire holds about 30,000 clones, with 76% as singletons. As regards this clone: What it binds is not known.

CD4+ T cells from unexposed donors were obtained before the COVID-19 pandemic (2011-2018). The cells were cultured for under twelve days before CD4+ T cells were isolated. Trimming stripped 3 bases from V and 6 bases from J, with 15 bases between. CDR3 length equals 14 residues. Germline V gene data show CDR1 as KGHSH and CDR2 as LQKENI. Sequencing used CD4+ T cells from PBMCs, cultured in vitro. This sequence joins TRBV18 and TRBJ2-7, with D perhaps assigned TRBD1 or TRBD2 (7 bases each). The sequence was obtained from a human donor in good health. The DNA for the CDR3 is TGTGCCAGCTCACCCAGCCAGGGGGGGCTCGAGCAGTACTTC. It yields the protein CASSPSQGGLEQYF.